The clone carrying this T cell receptor beta chain appeared a few times. This sample stems from a study of T cells after yellow fever vaccination. Study context: Those fractions that held only low numbers of cells were prepared using the SMART-Seq v4 Ultra Low Input RNA kit. Study-level results: Clones from primary vaccination mostly reappeared after the booster (around 96% CD4, about 85% CD8). A faster peak, day 5 versus 15, was reached by the weaker secondary response.

Synthesis of TCR cDNA relied on 5'RACE template switching, which attached a universal primer site and UMIs. TCRdb reprocessed the 5' RACE reads via MiXCR and lists one record per CDR3 protein. Counted here are about 96,000 distinct CDR3 sequences, more than 7.5% occurring once; the ten biggest clones make up around 16%. The CDR3 totals 20 residues. Sample: CD8+ T cells not binding an NS4B(214-222) dextramer, sorted from PBMCs, taken around 15 days after the first yellow fever vaccination. This clonotype originated in a man aged 18 to 30 who received the YFV17D yellow fever vaccine. The chain carries TRBV21-1 and TRBJ2-7; the D call TRBD1 from the table was never checked on the DNA. TRBV21-1 is classified as a pseudogene. The CDR3 nucleotides read TGTGCCAGCAGCACGCCAGGACCTACAGGAGGCGGTACCCTTTCCTACGAGCAGTACGTC. Its protein product is CASSTPGPTGGGTLSYEQYV.